Listed here are 20 T cell receptor beta chains from one sample, sequenced in a study of PD-1 blockade in classical Hodgkin lymphoma. Generated by immunoSEQ multiplex PCR, the TCRdb table keeps only in-frame clones and is missing some. There are about 17,000 clones in the sample; roughly nine tenths occur only once, and roughly 3.9% lies in the top ten. Time point: newly diagnosed, previously untreated cHL patient sample. The sample consisted of peripheral blood mononuclear cells (PBMCs). These TCRs come from a human donor with classical Hodgkin lymphoma.

V gene TRBV5-8 combines with J gene TRBJ2-7, with D perhaps TRBD2 (5 bases). Between the trimmed V and J ends, which lost 9 bases and 5 bases, there was a span of 15 bases. From germline, CDR1 is SGHTS and CDR2 YDEGEE. The length of the CDR3 is 12 residues. The CDR3, as DNA: TGTGCCACTGGACTCCCCGGCAACGAGCAGTACTTC. It is translated as CATGLPGNEQYF. Using reference TRBV5-8 and TRBJ2-7 for the parts outside the CDR3, the full variable domain is EAGVTQSPTHLIKTRGQQATLRCSPISGHTSVYWYQQALGLGLQFLLWYDEGEERNRGNFPPRFSGRQFPNYSSELNVNALELEDSALYLCATGLPGNEQYFGPGTRLTVT.

The V call is TRBV7-2, the J call TRBJ2-7; 10 nucleotides align to TRBD1. This CDR3 comprises 16 residues. Looked up from germline, CDR1 is SGHTA and CDR2 is FQGNSA. V shed 4 bases and J 1 base; nucleotides not matched to a gene: 7. The CDR3 nucleotides are TGTGCCAGCAGCTCGGTAGACAGGGGGCGATCCTACGAGCAGTACTTC. It translates to CASSSVDRGRSYEQYF.

This clone occurred once. The genes are TRBV11-3 and TRBJ2-5; D gene unclear. The CDR3 runs to 12 residues. V shed 4 bases and J shed 4 bases, with 7 bases lying between them. CDR1 is SGHNT and CDR2 is YENEEA in the germline V gene. CDR3 coding DNA: TGTGCCAGCAGCTCCGGACGAGAGACCCAGTACTTC. Translating gives CASSSGRETQYF. The entire variable domain, with the rest obtained from reference TRBV11-3 and TRBJ2-5, is as follows: EAGVVQSPRYKIIEKKQPVAFWCNPISGHNTLYWYLQNLGQGPELLIRYENEEAVDDSQLPKDRFSAERLKGVDSTLKIQPAELGDSAVYLCASSSGRETQYFGPGTRLLVL.

The rearrangement uses TRBV5-8 and TRBJ1-5; D ambiguous. CDR1 SGHTS and CDR2 YDEGEE come from the germline V gene. Trimming took 3 bases from V and 1 from J, leaving 8 bases between them. The CDR3 covers 14 residues. DNA for the CDR3: TGTGCCAGCAGCTGGGAATCGAGCAATCAGCCCCAGCATTTT. Amino acids: CASSWESSNQPQHF.

The rearrangement joins TRBV19 to TRBJ2-2; 14 nucleotides match TRBD2. Germline values: CDR1 LNHDA, CDR2 SQIVND (reference sequence). The CDR3 spans 17 residues. Unmatched junction bases numbered 8, after V lost 6 bases and J lost 5 bases. The CDR3 sequence is CASSTTSGRAYTGELFF. CDR3 nucleotides: TGTGCCAGTAGCACGACTAGCGGGAGGGCCTATACCGGGGAGCTGTTTTTT.

The chain is built from TRBV9 and TRBJ2-7; D is ambiguous. The germline V gene encodes CDR1 SGDLS and CDR2 YYNGEE. The CDR3 totals 13 residues. The V end lost 3 bases, the J end lost 6 bases, and 13 bases lay between the germline ends. The CDR3 region is CASSAGVYLEQYF. As DNA, the CDR3 is TGTGCCAGCAGCGCAGGAGTCTACCTCGAGCAGTACTTC.

The V gene is TRBV2, the J gene TRBJ2-5; no clear D. CDR1 and CDR2 from the germline V gene are SNHLY and FYNNEI. There are 11 residues in the CDR3. V was cut by 3 bases and J by 5 bases, with 4 bases left in between. CDR3 nucleotide sequence: TGTGCCAGCAGTGACAGGGAGACCCAGTACTTC. Residues: CASSDRETQYF.

This rearrangement joins TRBV19 to TRBJ2-1, with a weak D call TRBD1 (5 bases). The CDR3 runs 13 residues. The germline V gene encodes CDR1 LNHDA and CDR2 SQIVND (reference sequence). Trimming took off 7 bases at V and 8 bases at J, with 15 bases between the two ends. The CDR3 spells CASMTDSSHEQFF. The CDR3 DNA follows: TGTGCCAGTATGACAGACAGTAGCCATGAGCAGTTCTTC. Full variable domain (rest looked up from reference TRBV19 and TRBJ2-1): DGGITQSPKYLFRKEGQNVTLSCEQNLNHDAMYWYRQDPGQGLRLIYYSQIVNDFQKGDIAEGYSVSREKKESFPLTVTSAQKNPTAFYLCASMTDSSHEQFFGPGTRLTVL.

As DNA, the CDR3 is TGTGCCTGGAACCCCGGACAGGGGTTCTCCTACGAGCAGTACTTC. Translating gives CAWNPGQGFSYEQYF. V gene TRBV30 combines with J gene TRBJ2-7; 9 nucleotides match TRBD1. The V gene end was trimmed by 4 bases and the J gene end by 0 bases; junction bases not matched to a gene: 7. The CDR3 contains 15 residues. CDR1 and CDR2 from the germline V gene are GTSNPN and SVGIG (reference sequence).

The genes are TRBV30 and TRBJ1-1; TRBD1 matches 10 bases. Trimming took 5 bases from V and 6 from J; bases not matched to a gene: 3. Germline V gives CDR1 GTSNPN, CDR2 SVGIG (reference sequence). CDR3 length equals 12 residues. The DNA of the CDR3 is TGTGCCTGGGACAGGGGGCACTCTGAAGCTTTCTTT. Amino acid sequence: CAWDRGHSEAFF.

The V gene is TRBV11-2, the J gene TRBJ1-4, with 7 nucleotides matching TRBD1. Germline V CDR1 and CDR2: SGHAT, FQNNGV. With 5 bases clipped from V and 8 bases from J, the junction kept 11 bases outside the gene matches. The CDR3 is 15 residues long. CDR3 region: CASSIRQGMREKLFF. CDR3 DNA sequence: TGTGCCAGCAGCATACGACAGGGTATGCGGGAAAAACTGTTTTTT.

This rearrangement joins TRBV4-3 to TRBJ1-2; TRBD1 aligns across 9 bases. The CDR3 has 16 residues. Trimming took 1 base from V and 6 from J; bases not matched to a gene: 9. Germline values: CDR1 LGHNA, CDR2 YSLEER. The CDR3 protein is CASSQVQTGQGNGYTF. CDR3 sequence (DNA): TGCGCCAGCAGCCAAGTACAAACGGGACAGGGTAATGGCTACACCTTC.

The genes are TRBV28 and TRBJ1-2; D may be TRBD1 (5 bases). The CDR3 extends over 12 amino acids. Trimming removed 7 bases at V and 4 bases at J, with 10 bases between. Germline lookup yields CDR1 MDHEN and CDR2 SYDVKM. The CDR3 reads CASTAGTYGYTF. The CDR3 coding sequence is TGTGCCAGCACGGCAGGGACCTATGGCTACACCTTC.

In regard to this clone: Compared with germline, one end of the junction differs, possibly owing to a read error. This chain uses TRBV27 with TRBJ1-5; D is unclear. CDR3 size: 14 residues. CDR1 is MNHEY and CDR2 is SMNVEV in the germline V gene (reference sequence). The DNA for the CDR3 is TGTGCCAGCAGCCAGCTCGGTTTCAATCAACCCCAGCATTTT. Encoded protein: CASSQLGFNQPQHF.

This chain links TRBV11-2 with TRBJ2-3; D remains unclear. The V gene's germline CDR1 is SGHAT and CDR2 FQNNGV. V was shortened by 5 bases and J by 9 bases, with 15 bases between the two germline ends. The CDR3 is 13 amino acids. This chain's CDR3 is CASSITREGTQYF. The CDR3 nucleotides are TGTGCCAGCAGCATTACCCGAGAAGGGACGCAGTATTTT.

This clone occurred a few times. The gene calls are TRBV7-9 and TRBJ1-1; 9 bases fit TRBD1. Germline lookup yields CDR1 SEHNR and CDR2 FQNEAQ (reference sequence). The CDR3 spans 13 residues. V was clipped by 5 bases and J by 3 bases; unmatched bases: 1. The DNA for the CDR3 is TGTGCCAGCAGCGGACAGGGGTACACTGAAGCTTTCTTT. Residues: CASSGQGYTEAFF. Combining the CDR3 with reference TRBV7-9 and TRBJ1-1 gives the whole variable domain DTGVSQNPRHKITKRGQNVTFRCDPISEHNRLYWYRQTLGQGPEFLTYFQNEAQLEKSRLLSDRFSAERPKGSFSTLEIQRTEQGDSAMYLCASSGQGYTEAFFGQGTRLTVV.

This clone occurred once. The CDR3 is CASSYSTNSPLHF. CDR3 nucleotide sequence: TGTGCCAGCAGTTACTCGACTAATTCACCCCTCCACTTT. The chain carries TRBV6-5 and TRBJ1-6, with D unclear. Germline CDR1 MNHEY, CDR2 SVGAGI. This CDR3 is built from 13 residues. Trimming left V 0 bases short and J 6 bases short, with 3 bases between.

V usage is TRBV7-2 and J usage is TRBJ2-6; D uncertain. V was cut by 5 bases and J by 0 bases, with 8 bases left in between. The CDR3 runs 15 residues. Germline assignment: CDR1 SGHTA and CDR2 FQGNSA. The CDR3 sequence is CASSPRFSGANVLTF. Written as DNA, the CDR3 is TGTGCCAGCAGCCCCCGGTTCTCTGGGGCCAACGTCCTGACTTTC.

This sequence joins TRBV4-2 and TRBJ1-3, with TRBD1 as a possible D gene (5 bases). Trimming removed 4 bases at V and 0 bases at J, with 13 bases between. Germline V CDR1 and CDR2: LGHNA, YNFKEQ. The CDR3 is made up of 16 amino acids. Here the CDR3 DNA reads TGTGCCAGCAGCCCCCCGTTCAGGGACTCTGGAAACACCATATATTTT. Translation: CASSPPFRDSGNTIYF.

In DNA, the CDR3 is TGTGCCAGCAGCTTAGTCAGGAACACTGAAGCTTTCTTT. It encodes CASSLVRNTEAFF. This sequence joins TRBV7-2 and TRBJ1-1; D remains unclear. CDR3 length: 13 residues. V lost 1 base and J lost 1, with 4 bases in between. CDR1 and CDR2 from the germline V gene are SGHTA and FQGNSA. The full variable domain, rest sourced from reference TRBV7-2 and TRBJ1-1, is GAGVSQSPSNKVTEKGKDVELRCDPISGHTALYWYRQSLGQGLEFLIYFQGNSAPDKSGLPSDRFSAERTGGSVSTLTIQRTQQEDSAVYLCASSLVRNTEAFFGQGTRLTVV.